One and the same sample provided the 4 T cell receptor beta chains below, sequenced in a study of blood T cells in healthy people across ages. The second PCR ran roughly 6 to 11 cycles with a sample-barcoded 5' primer and J-beta primers. TCRdb analysed the 5' RACE reads with MiXCR anew, one entry per CDR3 protein. This sample has some 1.4 million distinct CDR3 sequences, with 42% found just once. The sample comprised blood. The receptors originated from a woman under 30 in good health.

This clonotype turned up a few times. This chain joins TRBV13 and TRBJ2-7; no reliable D call. CDR3 length equals 12 residues. V lost 3 bases, J lost 6 bases, and 9 bases lay in between. Germline V gives CDR1 PRHDT, CDR2 FYEKMQ (reference sequence). As DNA, the CDR3 is TGTGCCAGCAGCTTCTCCGACGCCGAGCAGTACTTC. This translates into CASSFSDAEQYF.

The genes are TRBV20-1 and TRBJ1-2; D may be TRBD1 (5 bases). Trimming took off 6 bases at V and 3 bases at J, with 14 bases between the two ends. This CDR3 is 13 amino acids long. Per germline, CDR1 DFQATT and CDR2 SNEGSKA (reference sequence). CDR3 nucleotide sequence: TGCAGTGCCCGATATTTGGGGGACTATGGCTACACCTTC. Its translation is CSARYLGDYGYTF.

This chain joins TRBV12-3 or TRBV12-4 and TRBJ2-1; the match to TRBD2 covers 8 bases. Near its end, the DNA agrees better with TRBJ2-7, so the J call may be wrong. The CDR3 covers 15 residues. The CDR3 bases are TGTGCCAGCAGTTTGGGACTAGGAGTCTACAATGAGCAGTACTTC. The encoded protein is CASSLGLGVYNEQYF.

Remarks on this clonotype: It may be a read error: a sequence one base away is much more abundant. The V gene is TRBV12-3 or TRBV12-4, the J gene TRBJ1-2; 10 nucleotides line up with TRBD1. The length of the CDR3 is 14 residues. V was clipped by 6 bases and J by 4 bases; unmatched bases: 5. In DNA, the CDR3 is TGTGCCAGCAGACCGACAGGGGGCGGCTATGGCTACACCTTC. This gives the protein CASRPTGGGYGYTF.